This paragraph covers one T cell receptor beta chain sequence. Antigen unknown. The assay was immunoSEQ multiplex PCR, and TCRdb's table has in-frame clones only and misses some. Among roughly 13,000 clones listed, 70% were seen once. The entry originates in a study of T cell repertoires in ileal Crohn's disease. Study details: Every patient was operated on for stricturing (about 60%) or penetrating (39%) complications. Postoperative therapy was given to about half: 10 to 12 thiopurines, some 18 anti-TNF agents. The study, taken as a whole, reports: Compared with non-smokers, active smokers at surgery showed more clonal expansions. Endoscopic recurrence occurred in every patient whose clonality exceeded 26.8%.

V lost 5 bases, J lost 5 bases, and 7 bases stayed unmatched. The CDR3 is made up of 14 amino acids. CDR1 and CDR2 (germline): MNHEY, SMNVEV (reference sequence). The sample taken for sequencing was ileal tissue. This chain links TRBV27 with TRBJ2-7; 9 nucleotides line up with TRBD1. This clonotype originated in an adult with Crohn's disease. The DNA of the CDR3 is TGTGCCAGCAGTCGCCGGACAGGGGCCCACGAGCAGTACTTC. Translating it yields CASSRRTGAHEQYF.